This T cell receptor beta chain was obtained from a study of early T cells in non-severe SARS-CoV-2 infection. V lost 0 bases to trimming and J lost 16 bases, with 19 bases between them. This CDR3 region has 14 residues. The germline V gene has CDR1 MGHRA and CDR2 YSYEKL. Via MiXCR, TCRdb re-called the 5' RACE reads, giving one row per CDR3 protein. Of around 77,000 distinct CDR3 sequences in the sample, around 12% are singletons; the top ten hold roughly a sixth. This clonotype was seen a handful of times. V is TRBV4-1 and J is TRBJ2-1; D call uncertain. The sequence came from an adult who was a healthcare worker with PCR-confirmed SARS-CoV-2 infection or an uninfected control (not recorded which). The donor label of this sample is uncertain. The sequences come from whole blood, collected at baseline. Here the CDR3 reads CASSQDLAPGGYFF. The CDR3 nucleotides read TGCGCCAGCAGCCAAGATCTTGCCCCGGGTGGGTATTTCTTC.